A selection of T cell receptor beta chains follows, all from one sample in a study of patients and donors after allogeneic stem cell transplantation. In TCRdb, the RT-PCR reads were re-called with MiXCR into one record per CDR3 protein. The sample carries roughly 880,000 distinct CDR3 sequences, over 15% recorded once. Sequenced material: blood, either unsorted or a sorted T cell fraction (not recorded which). The receptor set was obtained from a human donor who was either an allogeneic HSCT recipient or a stem cell or donor lymphocyte infusion donor (not recorded which). It is not recorded whose cells these are; they may come from a transplant donor. The CDR3 runs from the conserved cysteine through the conserved F or W. The D gene is left open where the match is weak. Size values are once, few and many counts, or a class for expanded clones, and some rows have none.

J gene	D gene	clone size	V gene	CDR3 DNA	CDR3 protein
TRBJ1-6	.	many	TRBV9	TGTGCCAGTAACGGCAGGGGAGGCTCCTATAATTCACCCCTCCACTTT	CASNGRGGSYNSPLHF
TRBJ2-6	.	.	TRBV7-9	TGTGCCAGCAGCCCAACCCCGTACCCCTCTGGGGCCAACGTCCTGACTTTC	CASSPTPYPSGANVLTF
TRBJ2-2	TRBD1	many	TRBV28	TGTGCCAGCAGTCATCAGGGGGCAAAAACCGGGGAGCTGTTTTTT	CASSHQGAKTGELFF
TRBJ1-6	.	.	TRBV7-2	TGTGCCAGCAGCTTAGTGCGGGGGAGTACTTCACCCCTCCACTTT	CASSLVRGSTSPLHF
TRBJ2-3	TRBD2	.	TRBV9	TGTGCCAGCAGCGCCCAAAGACTAGCGGGAGGCCCAGATACGCAGTATTTT	CASSAQRLAGGPDTQYF
TRBJ2-2	TRBD2	.	TRBV7-9	TGTGCCAGCAGCTTAGAACCTAGCGGGATCGCCGGGGAGCTGTTTTTT	CASSLEPSGIAGELFF
TRBJ2-3	.	few	TRBV4-1	TGCGCCAGCAGCCAAGTGGTAGATACGCAGTATTTT	CASSQVVDTQYF
TRBJ1-2	.	few	TRBV15	TGTGCCACCAGCACAGCCGGGGCGAGTGGCTACACCTTC	CATSTAGASGYTF
TRBJ2-7	.	few	TRBV4-1	TGCGCCAGCAGCCAAGATCTGGCGGAGAAGTACTTC	CASSQDLAEKYF
TRBJ2-1	.	many	TRBV7-2	TGTGCCAGCAGCCTAGGGCTACTTGAGCAGTTCTTC	CASSLGLLEQFF
TRBJ2-1	.	.	TRBV5-1	TGCGCCAGCAGCTTGCCCTCACTAGCTAACAATGAGCAGTTCTTC	CASSLPSLANNEQFF
TRBJ2-5	.	.	TRBV27	TGTGCCAGCAGTTCGAACACAGGGTTCTGGCCGGAGACCCAGTACTTC	CASSSNTGFWPETQYF
TRBJ2-7	TRBD2	.	TRBV5-6	TGTGCCAGCAGGAAACGGGGACTACCGATCTACGAGCAGTACTTC	CASRKRGLPIYEQYF
TRBJ2-1	.	.	TRBV27	TGTGCCAGCAGTCAGAGGGGTGTTTACAATGAGCAGTTCTTC	CASSQRGVYNEQFF
TRBJ2-2	TRBD2	.	TRBV7-2	TGTGCCAGCAGCTTAATAGCGGGGAGCGGGGAGCTGTTTTTT	CASSLIAGSGELFF
TRBJ2-5	TRBD1	few	TRBV30	TGTGCCTGGACCTTGCGACAGGGCTTTATAGAGACCCAGTACTTC	CAWTLRQGFIETQYF
TRBJ2-3	TRBD2	few	TRBV5-1	TGCGCCAGCAGCCTCGGGACTAGCGGGAGGGTCTTGTCAGATACGCAGTATTTT	CASSLGTSGRVLSDTQYF
TRBJ1-2	TRBD1	.	TRBV29-1	TGCAGCGATACAACAGGGGGCGATGGCTACACCTTC	CSDTTGGDGYTF
TRBJ1-1	.	few	TRBV6-1	TGTGCCAGCAGTGATGACAGGAACCCTTGGAACACTGAAGCTTTCTTT	CASSDDRNPWNTEAFF
TRBJ2-7	.	.	TRBV7-9	TGTGCCAGCAGCTTATTTTCAGGGCCGAGCTCCTACGAGCAGTACTTC	CASSLFSGPSSYEQYF
TRBJ2-7	.	.	TRBV3-1	TGTGCCAGCAGCCAAGAATCACGGTACGAGCAGTACTTC	CASSQESRYEQYF
TRBJ1-3	.	.	TRBV2	TGTGCCAGCAGCTCCGAAGGTCAGAGCTCTGGAAACACCATATATTTT	CASSSEGQSSGNTIYF
TRBJ1-5	TRBD1	many	TRBV12-3/TRBV12-4	TGTGCCAGCAGTCTCGGGACAGCCGAGGGACAGCCCCAGCATTTT	CASSLGTAEGQPQHF
TRBJ1-1	.	.	TRBV20-1	TGCAGTGCTATTTCGAGGAACACTGAAGCTTTCTTT	CSAISRNTEAFF
TRBJ1-1	.	.	TRBV12-3/TRBV12-4	TGTGCCAGCAGTTGGGGAGAATTGAACACTGAAGCTTTCTTT	CASSWGELNTEAFF
TRBJ2-3	.	.	TRBV6-2/TRBV6-3	TGTGCCAGCACCCAGGGGGGACGTGCGCAGTATTTT	CASTQGGRAQYF
TRBJ2-3	.	many	TRBV12-3/TRBV12-4	TGTGCCAGCAGCGATCGAGCGGATAGCACAGATACGCAGTATTTT	CASSDRADSTDTQYF
TRBJ2-7	TRBD1	.	TRBV5-1	TGCGCCAGCCTAAGACAGGGTCAGTACGAGCAGTACTTC	CASLRQGQYEQYF
TRBJ2-2	TRBD2	few	TRBV11-2	TGTGCCAGCAGCTTATTCGGCACTAGCGGGGCCACCGGGGAGCTGTTTTTT	CASSLFGTSGATGELFF
TRBJ1-1	TRBD1	many	TRBV24-1	TGTGCCACCAGTGAGTCCGGGACAGGCAACACTGAAGCTTTCTTT	CATSESGTGNTEAFF
TRBJ2-1	.	.	TRBV2	TGTGCCAGCAGCGAATTGGGGACTTACAATGAGCAGTTCTTC	CASSELGTYNEQFF
TRBJ2-3	.	.	TRBV4-2	TGTGCCAGCAGCCAAGGGGTCCCCAATACGCAGTATTTT	CASSQGVPNTQYF
TRBJ1-2	.	.	TRBV12-3/TRBV12-4	TGTGCCAGCACCCTGGCCGCAGGAGACGGCTACACCTTC	CASTLAAGDGYTF
TRBJ2-7	.	few	TRBV28	TGTGCCAGCAGCCATGGACGGCTGTCCTACGAGCAGTACTTC	CASSHGRLSYEQYF
TRBJ2-1	.	.	TRBV7-2	TGTGCCAGCAGCTTATTTACTAGGCCGACCTACAATGAGCAGTTCTTC	CASSLFTRPTYNEQFF
TRBJ2-7	TRBD2	few	TRBV6-2/TRBV6-3	TGTGCCAGCAGTTACTCGGGACTACACTACGAGCAGTACTTC	CASSYSGLHYEQYF
TRBJ2-2	.	.	TRBV19	TGTGCCAGTAGTATAGCAGGGACCCTCACCGGGGAGCTGTTTTTT	CASSIAGTLTGELFF
TRBJ2-3	.	.	TRBV5-1	TGCGCCAGCAGCCCAGTGGTCACAGATACGCAGTATTTT	CASSPVVTDTQYF
TRBJ1-1	.	.	TRBV4-3	TGCGCCAGCAGCCAAGTTTCCCAGGGCCTAAGTGCGAGGACTGAAGCTTTCTTT	CASSQVSQGLSARTEAFF
TRBJ2-3	TRBD2	.	TRBV20-1	TGCAGTGCTACTAGCGGGGGGATATTCGATACGCAGTATTTT	CSATSGGIFDTQYF
TRBJ1-1	.	.	TRBV30	TGTGCCTGGAACACGGAATTTTACACTGAAGCTTTCTTT	CAWNTEFYTEAFF
TRBJ1-1	.	many	TRBV11-1	TGTGCCAGCAGCTTTCGACGGTCGAACACTGAAGCTTTCTTT	CASSFRRSNTEAFF
TRBJ2-6	TRBD2	.	TRBV20-1	TGCAGTGCTAGCGGGCCGACTAGCGGGGGCTCTGGGGCCAACGTCCTGACTTTC	CSASGPTSGGSGANVLTF
TRBJ2-1	.	few	TRBV12-3/TRBV12-4	TGTGCCAGCAGTTCCGAAGGTGGCAATGAGCAGTTCTTC	CASSSEGGNEQFF